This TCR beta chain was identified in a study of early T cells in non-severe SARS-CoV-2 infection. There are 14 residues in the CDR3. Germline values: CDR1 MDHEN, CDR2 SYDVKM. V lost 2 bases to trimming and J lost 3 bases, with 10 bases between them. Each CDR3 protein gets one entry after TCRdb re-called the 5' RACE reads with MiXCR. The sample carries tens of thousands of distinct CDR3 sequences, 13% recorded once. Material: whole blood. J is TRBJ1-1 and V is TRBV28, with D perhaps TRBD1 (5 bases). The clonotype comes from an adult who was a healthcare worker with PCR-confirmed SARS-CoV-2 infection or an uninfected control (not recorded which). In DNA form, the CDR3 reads TGTGCCAGCAGTTTACCCAGGGTCGACACTGAAGCTTTCTTT. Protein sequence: CASSLPRVDTEAFF.